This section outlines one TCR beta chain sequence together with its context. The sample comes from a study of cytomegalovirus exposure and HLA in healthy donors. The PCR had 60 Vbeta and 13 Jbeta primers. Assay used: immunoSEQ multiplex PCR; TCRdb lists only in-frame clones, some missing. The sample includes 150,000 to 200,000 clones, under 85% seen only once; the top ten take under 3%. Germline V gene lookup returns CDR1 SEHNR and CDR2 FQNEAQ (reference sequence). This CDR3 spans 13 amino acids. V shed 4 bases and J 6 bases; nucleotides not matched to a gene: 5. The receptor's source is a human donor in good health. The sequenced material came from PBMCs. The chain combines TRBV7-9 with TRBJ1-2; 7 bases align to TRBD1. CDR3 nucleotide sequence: TGTGCCAGCAGCTCACAGGGGATCGATGGCTACACCTTC. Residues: CASSSQGIDGYTF.